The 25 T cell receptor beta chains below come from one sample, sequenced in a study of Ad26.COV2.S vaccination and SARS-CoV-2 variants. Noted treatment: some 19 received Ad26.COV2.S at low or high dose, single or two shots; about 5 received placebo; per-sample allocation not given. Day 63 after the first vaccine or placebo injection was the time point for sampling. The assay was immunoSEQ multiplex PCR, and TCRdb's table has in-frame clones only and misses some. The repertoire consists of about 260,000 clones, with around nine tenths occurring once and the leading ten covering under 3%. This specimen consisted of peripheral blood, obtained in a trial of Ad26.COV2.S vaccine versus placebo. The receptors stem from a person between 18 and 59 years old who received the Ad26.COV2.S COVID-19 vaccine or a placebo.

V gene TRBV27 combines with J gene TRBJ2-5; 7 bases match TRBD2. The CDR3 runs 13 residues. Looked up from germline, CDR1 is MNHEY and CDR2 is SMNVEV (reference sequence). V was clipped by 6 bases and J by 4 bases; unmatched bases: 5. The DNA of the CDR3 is TGTGCCAGCAGGGGGGAGGGAATAGAGACCCAGTACTTC. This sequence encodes CASRGEGIETQYF.

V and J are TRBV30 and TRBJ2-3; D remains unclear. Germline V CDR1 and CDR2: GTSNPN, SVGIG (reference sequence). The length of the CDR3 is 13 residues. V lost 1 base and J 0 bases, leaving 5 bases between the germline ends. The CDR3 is CAWSGSSTDTQYF. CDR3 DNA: TGTGCCTGGAGTGGCAGCAGCACAGATACGCAGTATTTT.

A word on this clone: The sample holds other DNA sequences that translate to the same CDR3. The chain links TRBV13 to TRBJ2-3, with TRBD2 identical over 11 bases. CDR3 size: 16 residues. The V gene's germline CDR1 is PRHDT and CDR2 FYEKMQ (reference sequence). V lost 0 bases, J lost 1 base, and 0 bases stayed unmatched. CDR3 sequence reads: CASSLGGLAGTDTQYF. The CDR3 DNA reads TGTGCCAGCAGCTTAGGGGGACTAGCGGGCACAGATACGCAGTATTTT.

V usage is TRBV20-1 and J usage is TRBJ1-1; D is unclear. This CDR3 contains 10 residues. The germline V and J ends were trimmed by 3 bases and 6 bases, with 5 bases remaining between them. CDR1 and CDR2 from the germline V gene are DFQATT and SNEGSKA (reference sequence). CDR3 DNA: TGCAGTGCTAGCGCGCCTGAAGCTTTCTTT. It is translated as CSASAPEAFF.

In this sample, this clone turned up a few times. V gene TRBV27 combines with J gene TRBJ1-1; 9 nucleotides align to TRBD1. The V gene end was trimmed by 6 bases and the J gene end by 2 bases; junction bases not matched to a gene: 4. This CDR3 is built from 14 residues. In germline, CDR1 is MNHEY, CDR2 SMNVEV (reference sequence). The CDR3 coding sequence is TGTGCCAGCAGCCGGGACAGGGCTAACACTGAAGCTTTCTTT. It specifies CASSRDRANTEAFF.

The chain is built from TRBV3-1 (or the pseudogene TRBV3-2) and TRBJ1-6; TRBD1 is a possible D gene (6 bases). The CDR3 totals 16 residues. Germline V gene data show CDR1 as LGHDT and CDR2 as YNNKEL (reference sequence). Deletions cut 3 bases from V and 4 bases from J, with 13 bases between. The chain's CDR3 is CASSHGAGVYNSPLHF. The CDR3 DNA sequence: TGTGCCAGCAGCCATGGGGCAGGGGTTTATAATTCACCCCTCCACTTT.

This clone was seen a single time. The CDR3 region has the DNA TGTGCCAGCAGTTTCACAACAGTGAGCTCCTACGAGCAGTACTTC. Translated: CASSFTTVSSYEQYF. The V and J genes are TRBV6-5 and TRBJ2-7; D is unresolved. Germline CDR1 reads MNHEY; CDR2 reads SVGAGI. Trimming cost V 4 bases and J 0 bases, with 13 bases left between them. The CDR3 contains 15 residues.

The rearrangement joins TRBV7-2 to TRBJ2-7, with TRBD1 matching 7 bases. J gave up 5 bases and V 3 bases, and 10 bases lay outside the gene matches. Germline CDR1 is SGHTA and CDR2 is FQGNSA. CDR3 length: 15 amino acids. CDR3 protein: CASSFAFTGAHEQYF. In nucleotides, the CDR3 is TGTGCCAGCAGCTTCGCTTTCACAGGGGCTCACGAGCAGTACTTC.

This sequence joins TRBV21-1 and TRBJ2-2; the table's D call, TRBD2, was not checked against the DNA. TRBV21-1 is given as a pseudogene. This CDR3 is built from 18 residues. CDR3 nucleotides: TGTGCCAGCAGCCAAATACCGCGGACTAGCGGCTACACCGGGGAGCTGTTTTTT. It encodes CASSQIPRTSGYTGELFF.

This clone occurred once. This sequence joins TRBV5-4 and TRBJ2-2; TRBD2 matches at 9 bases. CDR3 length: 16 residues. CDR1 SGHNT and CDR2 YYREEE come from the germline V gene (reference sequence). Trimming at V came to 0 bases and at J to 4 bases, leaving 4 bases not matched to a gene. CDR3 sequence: CASSLGGGGATGELFF. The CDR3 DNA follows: TGTGCCAGCAGCTTGGGCGGCGGGGGGGCCACCGGGGAGCTGTTTTTT.

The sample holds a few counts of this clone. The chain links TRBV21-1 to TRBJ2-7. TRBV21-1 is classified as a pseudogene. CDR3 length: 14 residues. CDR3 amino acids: CARTWTASSYEQYV. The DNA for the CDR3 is TGTGCCAGAACTTGGACGGCGAGCTCCTACGAGCAGTACGTC.

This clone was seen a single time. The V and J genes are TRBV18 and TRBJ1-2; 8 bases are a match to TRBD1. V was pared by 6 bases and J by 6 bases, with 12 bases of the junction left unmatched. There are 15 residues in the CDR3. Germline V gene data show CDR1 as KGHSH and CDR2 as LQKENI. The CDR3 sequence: CASSSEQGARNGYTF. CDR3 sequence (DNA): TGTGCCAGCTCCTCGGAGCAGGGGGCGCGAAATGGCTACACCTTC. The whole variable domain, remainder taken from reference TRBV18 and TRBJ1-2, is NAGVMQNPRHLVRRRGQEARLRCSPMKGHSHVYWYRQLPEEGLKFMVYLQKENIIDESGMPKERFSAEFPKEGPSILRIQQVVRGDSAAYFCASSSEQGARNGYTFGSGTRLTVV.

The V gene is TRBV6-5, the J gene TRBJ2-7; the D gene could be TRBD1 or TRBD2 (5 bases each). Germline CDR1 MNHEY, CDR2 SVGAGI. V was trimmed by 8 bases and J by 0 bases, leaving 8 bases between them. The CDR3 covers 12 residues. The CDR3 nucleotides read TGTGCCAGCCGGGACGACTCCTACGAGCAGTACTTC. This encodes CASRDDSYEQYF.

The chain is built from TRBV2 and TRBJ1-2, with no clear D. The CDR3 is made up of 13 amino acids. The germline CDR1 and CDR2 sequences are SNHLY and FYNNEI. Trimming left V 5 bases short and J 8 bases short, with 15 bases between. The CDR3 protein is CASSTDSPGGYTF. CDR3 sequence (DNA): TGTGCCAGCAGTACGGACTCCCCCGGAGGCTACACCTTC.

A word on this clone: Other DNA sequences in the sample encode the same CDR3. The CDR3 here is CASSLDSNQPQHF. The CDR3, as DNA: TGTGCCAGCAGCTTAGATAGCAATCAGCCCCAGCATTTT. The rearrangement joins TRBV7-9 to TRBJ1-5; D is unclear. CDR1 and CDR2 from the germline V gene are SEHNR and FQNEAQ (reference sequence). Trimming left V 1 base short and J 0 bases short, with 1 base between. The CDR3 consists of 13 residues.

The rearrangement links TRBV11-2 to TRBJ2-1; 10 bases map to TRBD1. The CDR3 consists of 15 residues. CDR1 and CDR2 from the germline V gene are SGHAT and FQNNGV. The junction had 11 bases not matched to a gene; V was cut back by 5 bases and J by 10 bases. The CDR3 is CASSPSTGGPGEQFF. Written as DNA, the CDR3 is TGTGCCAGCAGCCCCTCGACAGGGGGCCCAGGGGAGCAGTTCTTC.

The CDR3 bases are TGTGCCAGCAGCTTAGCGGGACAGCGCACAGATACGCAGTATTTT. It encodes CASSLAGQRTDTQYF. This chain connects TRBV7-6 to TRBJ2-3, with TRBD1 matching over 7 bases. Germline-derived CDR1 and CDR2 are SGHVS and FNYEAQ. With 0 bases clipped from V and 1 base from J, the junction kept 1 base outside the gene matches. This CDR3 comprises 15 residues.

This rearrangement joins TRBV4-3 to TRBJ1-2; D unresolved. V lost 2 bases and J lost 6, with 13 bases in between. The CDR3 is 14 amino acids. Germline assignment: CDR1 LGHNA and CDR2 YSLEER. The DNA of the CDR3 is TGCGCCAGCAGCCAACCGGGCCAGGTTAATGGCTACACCTTC. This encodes CASSQPGQVNGYTF.

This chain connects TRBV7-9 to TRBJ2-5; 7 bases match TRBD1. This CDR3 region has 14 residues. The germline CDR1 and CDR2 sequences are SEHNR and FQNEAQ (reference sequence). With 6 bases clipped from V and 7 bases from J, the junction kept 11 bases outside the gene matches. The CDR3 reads CASSWNRGSGTQYF. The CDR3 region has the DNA TGTGCCAGCAGTTGGAACAGGGGCTCTGGGACCCAGTACTTC.

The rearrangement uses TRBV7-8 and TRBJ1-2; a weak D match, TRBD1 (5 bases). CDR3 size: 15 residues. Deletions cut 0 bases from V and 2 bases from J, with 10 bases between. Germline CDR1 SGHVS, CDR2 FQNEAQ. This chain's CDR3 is CASSLAGTVNYGYTF. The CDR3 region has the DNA TGTGCCAGCAGCTTAGCAGGGACGGTAAACTATGGCTACACCTTC.

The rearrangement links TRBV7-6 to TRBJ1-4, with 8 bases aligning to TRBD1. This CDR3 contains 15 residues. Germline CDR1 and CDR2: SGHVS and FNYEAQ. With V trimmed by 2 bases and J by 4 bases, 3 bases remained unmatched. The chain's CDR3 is CASSLNTGGNEKLFF. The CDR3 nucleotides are TGTGCCAGCAGCTTAAACACAGGGGGTAATGAAAAACTGTTTTTT.

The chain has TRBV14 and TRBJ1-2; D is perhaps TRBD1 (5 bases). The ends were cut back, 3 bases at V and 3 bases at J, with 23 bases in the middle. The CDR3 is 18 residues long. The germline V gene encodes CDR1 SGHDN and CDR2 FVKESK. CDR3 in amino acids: CASSHPSGTPVADYGYTF. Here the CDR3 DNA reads TGTGCCAGCAGCCACCCATCAGGGACGCCGGTGGCGGACTATGGCTACACCTTC.

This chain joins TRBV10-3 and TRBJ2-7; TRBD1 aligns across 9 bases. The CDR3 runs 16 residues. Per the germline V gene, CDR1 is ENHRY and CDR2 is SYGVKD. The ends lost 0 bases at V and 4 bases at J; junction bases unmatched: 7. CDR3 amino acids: CAISESTGGTNYEQYF. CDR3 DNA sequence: TGTGCCATCAGTGAGTCTACAGGGGGCACTAATTACGAGCAGTACTTC.

CDR3 coding DNA: TGTGCCAGCAGCCAAGGGCGAGGGCGTGGCTACACCTTC. It specifies CASSQGRGRGYTF. The chain recombines TRBV3-1 (or the pseudogene TRBV3-2) with TRBJ1-2; D not certain. This CDR3 region has 13 residues. Germline CDR1 is LGHDT and CDR2 is YNNKEL (reference sequence). V was shortened by 1 base and J by 7 bases, with 10 bases between the two germline ends.

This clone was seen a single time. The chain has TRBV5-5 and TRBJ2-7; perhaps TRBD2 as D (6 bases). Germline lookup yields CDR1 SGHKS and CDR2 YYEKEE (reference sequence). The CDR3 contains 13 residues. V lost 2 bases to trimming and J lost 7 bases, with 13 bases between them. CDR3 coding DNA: TGTGCCAGCAGCTTAGGACTATCTTGGGAGCAGTACTTC. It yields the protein CASSLGLSWEQYF.